The 26 T cell receptor beta chains presented below share a single source sample, sequenced in a study of T cells after yellow fever vaccination. Each CDR3 protein is one row after TCRdb ran MiXCR on the 5' RACE reads. The sample includes some 350,000 distinct CDR3 sequences, around 6.5% seen only once; the top ten take over 14%. Sequenced material: PBMCs, taken 5 days after the yellow fever booster vaccination. The receptors were gathered from a man aged 25 to 45 who received the YFV17D yellow fever vaccine.

This clonotype was seen repeatedly, ten times or more. The chain recombines TRBV7-2 with TRBJ1-1; 9 positions match TRBD1. CDR1 is SGHTA and CDR2 is FQGNSA in the germline V gene. V gave up 1 base and J gave up 11 bases; unmatched junction bases: 5. This CDR3 has 13 residues. As DNA, the CDR3 is TGTGCCAGCAGCTTAGGAGGGACAGGGACGGCTTTCTTT. Translation: CASSLGGTGTAFF. The full variable domain, its missing parts supplied by reference TRBV7-2 and TRBJ1-1, is GAGVSQSPSNKVTEKGKDVELRCDPISGHTALYWYRQSLGQGLEFLIYFQGNSAPDKSGLPSDRFSAERTGGSVSTLTIQRTQQEDSAVYLCASSLGGTGTAFFGQGTRLTVV.

This chain uses TRBV12-3 or TRBV12-4 with TRBJ2-3; the match to TRBD1 covers 11 bases. V lost 1 base, J lost 1 base, and 4 bases stayed unmatched. This CDR3 has 17 residues. The CDR3 is CASSLGTGGRGTDTQYF. Written as DNA, the CDR3 is TGTGCCAGCAGTTTAGGGACAGGGGGCAGAGGCACAGATACGCAGTATTTT.

This clonotype was observed a few times. V is TRBV20-1 and J is TRBJ2-7; TRBD2 agrees at 11 bases. The CDR3 is 14 amino acids. The germline gives CDR1 DFQATT, CDR2 SNEGSKA (reference sequence). V trimming: 2 bases; J trimming: 4 bases; junction bases outside the gene matches: 4. CDR3 loop: CSARTLAGAYEQYF. The CDR3 DNA sequence: TGCAGTGCTAGAACACTAGCGGGAGCGTACGAGCAGTACTTC.

This clonotype was found many times. The chain carries TRBV11-3 and TRBJ2-7; TRBD2 matches 9 bases. The CDR3 spans 16 residues. In germline, CDR1 is SGHNT, CDR2 YENEEA. The junction had 13 bases not matched to a gene; V was cut back by 7 bases and J by 3 bases. The CDR3 nucleotides read TGTGCCAGCAACCTCAGCGCTAGCGGGATGATCTACGAGCAGTACTTC. Translation gives CASNLSASGMIYEQYF. The full variable domain, completed using reference TRBV11-3 and TRBJ2-7, is EAGVVQSPRYKIIEKKQPVAFWCNPISGHNTLYWYLQNLGQGPELLIRYENEEAVDDSQLPKDRFSAERLKGVDSTLKIQPAELGDSAVYLCASNLSASGMIYEQYFGPGTRLTVT.

The chain couples TRBV7-2 to TRBJ2-7; no reliable D call. V lost 4 bases and J 3 bases, leaving 16 bases between the germline ends. Germline V gene lookup returns CDR1 SGHTA and CDR2 FQGNSA. CDR3 size: 15 residues. The CDR3 spells CASSSSLSQHYEQYF. The CDR3 DNA follows: TGTGCCAGCAGCTCTAGTTTGAGTCAACACTACGAGCAGTACTTC. Drawing the rest from reference TRBV7-2 and TRBJ2-7, the complete variable domain is GAGVSQSPSNKVTEKGKDVELRCDPISGHTALYWYRQSLGQGLEFLIYFQGNSAPDKSGLPSDRFSAERTGGSVSTLTIQRTQQEDSAVYLCASSSSLSQHYEQYFGPGTRLTVT.

This chain joins TRBV11-2 and TRBJ2-2; D remains ambiguous. This CDR3 is built from 15 residues. Trimming stripped 5 bases from V and 0 bases from J, with 10 bases between. Germline CDR1 is SGHAT and CDR2 is FQNNGV. The CDR3 reads CASSPTLTNTGELFF. DNA of the CDR3: TGTGCCAGCAGCCCGACATTAACGAACACCGGGGAGCTGTTTTTT.

On this clonotype itself: This could be a read error, since a much larger clone is one nucleotide away. The chain couples TRBV6-5 to TRBJ1-6; D possibly corresponds to TRBD1 (6 bases). The CDR3 is 18 residues long. CDR1 and CDR2 (germline): MNHEY, SVGAGI. This CDR3 reads CAGSYSMSSTGYVSPLHF. The CDR3 DNA sequence: TGTGCCGGCAGTTACTCGATGTCCTCGACAGGTTATGTCTCACCCCTCCACTTT.

This clonotype was seen ten or more times. V usage is TRBV20-1 and J usage is TRBJ2-3, with 7 nucleotides matching TRBD2. CDR1 and CDR2 from the germline V gene are DFQATT and SNEGSKA (reference sequence). V trimming: 0 bases; J trimming: 4 bases; junction bases outside the gene matches: 4. The CDR3 sequence is 14 residues long. For the CDR3, the DNA is TGCAGTGCTAGAGAGCCCGCGGGAGCAGATACGCAGTATTTT. It encodes CSAREPAGADTQYF.

This clonotype has more than one count but fewer than ten. The chain carries TRBV10-3 and TRBJ1-1, with D hard to call. CDR3 size: 13 residues. The V end was cut by 6 bases, the J end by 1 base, with 9 bases between. Germline loops: CDR1 ENHRY, CDR2 SYGVKD. The CDR3 reads CAISGKQNTEAFF. In nucleotides, the CDR3 is TGTGCCATCAGCGGCAAACAGAACACTGAAGCTTTCTTT.

The genes are TRBV11-2 and TRBJ2-5, with TRBD2 matching 7 bases. The CDR3 is 14 amino acids. The junction had 7 bases not matched to a gene; V was cut back by 7 bases and J by 2 bases. Per germline, CDR1 SGHAT and CDR2 FQNNGV. As DNA, the CDR3 is TGTGCCAGCACCCCCCCGGGGGGACAAGAGACCCAGTACTTC. Its translation: CASTPPGGQETQYF.

In this sample, this clonotype turned up many times. The chain carries TRBV7-2 and TRBJ2-5, with a weak D call TRBD2 (5 bases). Germline V gene sequence: CDR1 SGHTA, CDR2 FQGNSA. Trimming removed 4 bases at V and 5 bases at J, with 17 bases between. The CDR3 consists of 15 residues. The CDR3 sequence is CASSSGSGSWETQYF. The CDR3 nucleotides read TGTGCCAGCAGCTCTGGCTCGGGGAGTTGGGAGACCCAGTACTTC.

The J gene is TRBJ2-5, the V gene TRBV5-1, with no clear D. From germline, CDR1 is SGHRS and CDR2 YFSETQ. V was pared by 0 bases and J by 1 base, with 10 bases between. The CDR3 consists of 15 residues. CDR3 protein: CASSLDSGPQETQYF. DNA of the CDR3: TGCGCCAGCAGCTTGGATTCTGGACCCCAAGAGACCCAGTACTTC.

This clonotype was detected once. The V and J genes are TRBV30 and TRBJ1-3; D not resolved. The CDR3 is 12 amino acids. CDR1 and CDR2 (germline): GTSNPN, SVGIG (reference sequence). The V end was cut by 4 bases, the J end by 1 base, with 5 bases between. The CDR3, as DNA: TGTGCCTGGATGGCGTCTGGAAACACCATATATTTT. This gives the protein CAWMASGNTIYF. The full variable domain, with the rest looked up from reference TRBV30 and TRBJ1-3, is SQTIHQWPATLVQPVGSPLSLECTVEGTSNPNLYWYRQAAGRGLQLLFYSVGIGQISSEVPQNLSASRPQDRQFILSSKKLLLSDSGFYLCAWMASGNTIYFGEGSWLTVV.

This clonotype was seen more than once but under ten times. The V gene is TRBV7-2, the J gene TRBJ2-1; 9 bases align to TRBD2. The V gene's germline CDR1 is SGHTA and CDR2 FQGNSA. The V segment lost 5 bases and the J segment 8 bases; nucleotides outside the gene matches: 7. The CDR3 sequence is 14 residues long. CDR3 in DNA: TGTGCCAGCAGCCCCCGCGGGGGGGGCTATGAGCAGTTCTTC. The encoded protein is CASSPRGGGYEQFF.

This clonotype was counted only a few times. The CDR3 nucleotides read TGTGCCAGCAGTTTATTGGCGGGACTAGCGGGAGTAAATGAGCAGTTCTTC. Amino acids: CASSLLAGLAGVNEQFF. The chain employs TRBV27 and TRBJ2-1; 14 bases agree with TRBD2. Trimming removed 1 base from V and 7 bases from J; junction bases left unmatched: 6. Germline values: CDR1 MNHEY, CDR2 SMNVEV (reference sequence). There are 17 residues in the CDR3.

With respect to this clonotype: The junction does not match germline at one end; this may be a read error. J is TRBJ2-1 and V is TRBV28; 7 nucleotides line up with TRBD2. The CDR3 is made up of 13 amino acids. The germline V gene encodes CDR1 MDHEN and CDR2 SYDVKM. The CDR3 region is CASRDRDYDEQFF. In nucleotides, the CDR3 is TGTGCCAGCCGTGACCGGGACTACGATGAGCAGTTCTTC.

This clonotype was seen at least ten times. DNA of the CDR3: TGCAGCGTTGGTAGGGGAGAGTACGAGCAGTACTTC. Amino acids: CSVGRGEYEQYF. V is TRBV29-1 and J is TRBJ2-7; the D call may be TRBD1 or TRBD2 (5 bases each). The V gene's germline CDR1 is SQVTM and CDR2 ANQGSEA. Deletions cut 4 bases from V and 4 bases from J, with 11 bases between. CDR3 length: 12 residues.

The CDR3 DNA is TGCGCCAGCAGCTTCCGGGACTTGATCGTTAATGTTTCAGATACGCAGTATTTT. Translating gives CASSFRDLIVNVSDTQYF. The rearrangement joins TRBV4-1 to TRBJ2-3; maybe TRBD2 (6 bases). This CDR3 is built from 18 residues. Germline CDR1 reads MGHRA; CDR2 reads YSYEKL. V lost 5 bases and J 4 bases, leaving 25 bases between the germline ends.

The chain employs TRBV6-1 and TRBJ1-4; D unclear. The CDR3 has 16 residues. CDR1 is MNHNS and CDR2 is SASEGT in the germline V gene. V shed 0 bases and J shed 7 bases, with 15 bases lying between them. The CDR3 sequence is CASSEASTPWGEKLFF. The DNA for the CDR3 is TGTGCCAGCAGTGAAGCGTCGACTCCTTGGGGTGAAAAACTGTTTTTT.

The chain couples TRBV12-3 or TRBV12-4 to TRBJ1-1; D is uncertain. The CDR3 runs to 11 residues. Between the trimmed V and J ends, which lost 8 bases and 2 bases, there was a span of 6 bases. In DNA, the CDR3 is TGTGCCAGCGTATCCAACACTGAAGCTTTCTTT. Translation: CASVSNTEAFF.

V is TRBV7-2 and J is TRBJ2-1; TRBD1 agrees at 7 bases. The CDR3 sequence is 13 residues long. Germline V CDR1 and CDR2: SGHTA, FQGNSA. Losses at the gene ends were 5 bases for V and 8 bases for J; bases not matched to a gene: 6. The CDR3 coding sequence is TGTGCCAGCAGCCAGCAGACAGGGTATGAGCAGTTCTTC. Translation gives CASSQQTGYEQFF.

In this sample, this clonotype turned up many times. A read error may be the cause here, since a much bigger clone is one base away. The CDR3 loop reads CASSQHNEQFF. In DNA, the CDR3 is TGTGCCAGCAGCCAACACAATGAGCAGTTCTTC. The gene calls are TRBV14 and TRBJ2-1, with unresolved D. Germline V lookup: CDR1 SGHDN, CDR2 FVKESK. The CDR3 extends over 11 amino acids. Between the trimmed V and J ends, which lost 2 bases and 5 bases, there was a span of 1 base.

Only a few counts were recorded for this clonotype. CDR3 sequence reads: CASSQVVGSNQPQHF. CDR3 sequence (DNA): TGCGCCAGCAGCCAAGTTGTTGGTAGCAATCAGCCCCAGCATTTT. This chain uses TRBV4-3 with TRBJ1-5; no firm D call. The CDR3 is made up of 15 amino acids. Trimming removed 1 base from V and 0 bases from J, with 7 bases in between. Germline CDR1 LGHNA, CDR2 YSLEER.

The rearrangement joins TRBV6-5 to TRBJ2-6; 8 bases match TRBD1. The CDR3 extends over 16 amino acids. The V and J ends lost 2 bases and 2 bases, in that order; junction bases with no gene match: 2. Per the germline V gene, CDR1 is MNHEY and CDR2 is SVGAGI. The CDR3 protein is CASSYTRGPGANVLTF. For the CDR3, the DNA is TGTGCCAGCAGTTACACCAGGGGGCCTGGGGCCAACGTCCTGACTTTC.

The sample holds many counts of this clonotype. The chain employs TRBV20-1 and TRBJ2-7, with D perhaps given as TRBD1 or TRBD2 (5 bases each). V was shortened by 0 bases and J by 2 bases, with 14 bases between the two germline ends. From germline, CDR1 is DFQATT and CDR2 SNEGSKA (reference sequence). This CDR3 comprises 15 residues. The CDR3 reads CSARDLGESAYEQYF. CDR3 coding DNA: TGCAGTGCTAGAGATCTGGGGGAGTCTGCCTACGAGCAGTACTTC.

The chain couples TRBV20-1 to TRBJ1-5; 8 bases line up with TRBD1. Germline V gives CDR1 DFQATT, CDR2 SNEGSKA (reference sequence). CDR3 length: 13 residues. Unmatched junction bases numbered 8, after V lost 6 bases and J lost 7 bases. The CDR3 region is CSADPGGRQPQHF. The CDR3 DNA is TGCAGTGCGGACCCAGGGGGCAGACAGCCCCAGCATTTT.